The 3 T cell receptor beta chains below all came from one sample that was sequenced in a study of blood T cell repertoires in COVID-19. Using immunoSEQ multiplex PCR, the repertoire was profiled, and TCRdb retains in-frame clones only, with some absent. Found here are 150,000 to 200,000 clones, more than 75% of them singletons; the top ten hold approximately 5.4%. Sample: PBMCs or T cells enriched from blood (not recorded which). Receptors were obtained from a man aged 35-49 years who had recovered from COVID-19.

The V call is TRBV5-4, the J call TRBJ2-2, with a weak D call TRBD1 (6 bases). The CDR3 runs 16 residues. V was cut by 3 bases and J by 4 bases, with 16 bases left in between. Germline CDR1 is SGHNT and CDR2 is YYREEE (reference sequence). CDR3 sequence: CASSYPGTSGTGELFF. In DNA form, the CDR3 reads TGTGCCAGCAGCTACCCCGGGACAAGTGGCACCGGGGAGCTGTTTTTT.

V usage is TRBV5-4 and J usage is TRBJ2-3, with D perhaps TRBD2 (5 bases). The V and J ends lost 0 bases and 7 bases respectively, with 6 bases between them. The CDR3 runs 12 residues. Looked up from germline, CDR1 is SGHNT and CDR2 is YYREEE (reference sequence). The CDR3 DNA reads TGTGCCAGCAGCTTGGGAGGGAATACGCAGTATTTT. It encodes CASSLGGNTQYF.

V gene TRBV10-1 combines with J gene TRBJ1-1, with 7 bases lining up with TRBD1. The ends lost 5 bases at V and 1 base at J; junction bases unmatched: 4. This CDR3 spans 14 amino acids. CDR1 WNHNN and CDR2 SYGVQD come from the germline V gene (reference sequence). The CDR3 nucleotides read TGCGCCAGCAGTTCCGGGACAGAGAACACTGAAGCTTTCTTT. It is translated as CASSSGTENTEAFF.